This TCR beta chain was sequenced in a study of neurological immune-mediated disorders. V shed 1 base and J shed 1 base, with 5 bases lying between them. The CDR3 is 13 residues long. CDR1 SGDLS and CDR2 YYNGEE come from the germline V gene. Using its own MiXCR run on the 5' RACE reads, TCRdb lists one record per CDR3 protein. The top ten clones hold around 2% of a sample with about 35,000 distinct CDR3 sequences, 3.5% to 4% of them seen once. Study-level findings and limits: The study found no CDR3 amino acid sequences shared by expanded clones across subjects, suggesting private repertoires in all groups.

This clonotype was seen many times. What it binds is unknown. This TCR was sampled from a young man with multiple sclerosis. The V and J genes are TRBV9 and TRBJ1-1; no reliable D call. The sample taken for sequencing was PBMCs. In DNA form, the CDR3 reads TGTGCCAGCAGCGTATCCTGGAACACTGAAGCTTTCTTT. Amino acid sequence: CASSVSWNTEAFF.